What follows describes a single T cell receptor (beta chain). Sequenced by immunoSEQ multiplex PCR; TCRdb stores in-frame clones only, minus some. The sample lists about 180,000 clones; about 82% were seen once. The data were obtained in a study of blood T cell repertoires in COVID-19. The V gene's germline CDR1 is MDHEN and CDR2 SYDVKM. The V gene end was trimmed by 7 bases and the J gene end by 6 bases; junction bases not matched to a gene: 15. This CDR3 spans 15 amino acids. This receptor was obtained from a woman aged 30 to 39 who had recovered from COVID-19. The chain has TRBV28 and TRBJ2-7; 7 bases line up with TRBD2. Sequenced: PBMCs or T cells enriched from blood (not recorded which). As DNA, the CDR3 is TGTGCCAGCAAGGCCGGGGGGAACCCGCCTGGCGAGCAGTACTTC. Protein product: CASKAGGNPPGEQYF. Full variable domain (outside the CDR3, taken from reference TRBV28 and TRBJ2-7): DVKVTQSSRYLVKRTGEKVFLECVQDMDHENMFWYRQDPGLGLRLIYFSYDVKMKEKGDIPEGYSVSREKKERFSLILESASTNQTSMYLCASKAGGNPPGEQYFGPGTRLTVT.